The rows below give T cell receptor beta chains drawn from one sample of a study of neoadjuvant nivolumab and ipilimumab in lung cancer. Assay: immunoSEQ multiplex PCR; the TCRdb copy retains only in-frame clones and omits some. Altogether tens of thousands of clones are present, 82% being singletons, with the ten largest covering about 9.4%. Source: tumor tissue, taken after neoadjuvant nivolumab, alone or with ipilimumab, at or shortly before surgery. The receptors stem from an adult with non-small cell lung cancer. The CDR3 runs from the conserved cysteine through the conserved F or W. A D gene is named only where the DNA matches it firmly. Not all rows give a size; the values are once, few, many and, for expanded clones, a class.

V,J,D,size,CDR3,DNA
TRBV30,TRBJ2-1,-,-,CAWIGNGNEQFF,TGTGCCTGGATAGGAAACGGAAATGAGCAGTTCTTC
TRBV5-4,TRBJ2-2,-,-,CASSLWWELFF,TGTGCCAGCAGCCTGTGGTGGGAGCTGTTTTTT
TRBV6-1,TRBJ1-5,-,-,CASSTTLSNQPQHF,TGTGCCAGCAGTACGACACTGAGCAATCAGCCCCAGCATTTT
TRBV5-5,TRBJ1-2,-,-,CASSLDGGDYGYTF,TGTGCCAGCAGCTTGGATGGGGGGGACTATGGCTACACCTTC
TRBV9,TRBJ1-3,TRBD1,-,CASSPQGPGGNTIYF,TGTGCCAGCAGCCCACAGGGGCCGGGAGGAAACACCATATATTTT
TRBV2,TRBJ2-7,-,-,CASKSSVVSYEQYF,TGTGCCAGCAAGTCGTCGGTGGTTTCCTACGAGCAGTACTTC
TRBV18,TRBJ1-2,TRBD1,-,CASSEQGATDHTF,TGTGCCAGCTCAGAACAGGGGGCTACAGACCACACCTTC
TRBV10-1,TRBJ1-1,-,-,CASTNRGQGAPEAFF,TGCGCCAGCACTAACCGGGGGCAGGGCGCCCCTGAAGCTTTCTTT
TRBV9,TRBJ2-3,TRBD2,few,CASSVAGSGSGDTQYF,TGTGCCAGCAGCGTAGCTGGTAGCGGGAGTGGAGATACGCAGTATTTT
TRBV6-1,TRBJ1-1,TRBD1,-,CASSGDRGRTEAFF,TGTGCCAGCAGTGGGGACAGGGGGCGGACTGAAGCTTTCTTT
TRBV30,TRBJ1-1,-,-,CAGAKGSGTEAFF,TGTGCCGGCGCAAAGGGCTCGGGCACTGAAGCTTTCTTT
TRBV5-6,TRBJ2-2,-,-,CASSLLSTAGSGELFF,TGTGCCAGCAGCTTGTTATCGACGGCCGGTAGCGGGGAGCTGTTTTTT
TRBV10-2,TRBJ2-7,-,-,CASSVLSGWSYEQYF,TGCGCCAGCAGCGTCCTTAGCGGTTGGTCCTACGAGCAGTACTTC
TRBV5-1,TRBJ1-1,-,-,CAPRVQHTEAFF,TGCGCCCCCCGGGTTCAGCACACTGAAGCTTTCTTT